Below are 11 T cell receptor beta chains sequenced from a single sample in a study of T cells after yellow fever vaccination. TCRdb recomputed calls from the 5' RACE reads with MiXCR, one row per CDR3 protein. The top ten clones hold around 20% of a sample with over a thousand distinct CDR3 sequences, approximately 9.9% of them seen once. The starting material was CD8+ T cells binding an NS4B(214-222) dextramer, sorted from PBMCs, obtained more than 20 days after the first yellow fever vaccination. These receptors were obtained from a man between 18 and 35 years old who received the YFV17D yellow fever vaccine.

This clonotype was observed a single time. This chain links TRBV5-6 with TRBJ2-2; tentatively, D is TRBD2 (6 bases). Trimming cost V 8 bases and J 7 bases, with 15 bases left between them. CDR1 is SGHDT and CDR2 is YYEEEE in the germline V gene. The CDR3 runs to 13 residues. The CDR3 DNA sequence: TGTGCCAGGGGCCTCGGGGGAATCGGGGAGCTGTTTTTT. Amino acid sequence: CARGLGGIGELFF.

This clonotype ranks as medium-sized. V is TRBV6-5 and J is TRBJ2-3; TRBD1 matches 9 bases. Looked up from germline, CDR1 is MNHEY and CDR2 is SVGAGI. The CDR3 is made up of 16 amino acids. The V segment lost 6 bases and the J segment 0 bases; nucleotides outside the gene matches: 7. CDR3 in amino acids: CASSPTQGASTDTQYF. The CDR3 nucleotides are TGTGCCAGCAGCCCCACACAGGGGGCTAGCACAGATACGCAGTATTTT.

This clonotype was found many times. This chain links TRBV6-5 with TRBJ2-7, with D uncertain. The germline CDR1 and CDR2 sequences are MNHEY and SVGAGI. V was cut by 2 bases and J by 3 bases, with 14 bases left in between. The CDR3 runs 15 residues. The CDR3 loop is CASSYLQTANYEQYF. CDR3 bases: TGTGCCAGCAGTTACCTACAGACCGCCAACTACGAGCAGTACTTC.

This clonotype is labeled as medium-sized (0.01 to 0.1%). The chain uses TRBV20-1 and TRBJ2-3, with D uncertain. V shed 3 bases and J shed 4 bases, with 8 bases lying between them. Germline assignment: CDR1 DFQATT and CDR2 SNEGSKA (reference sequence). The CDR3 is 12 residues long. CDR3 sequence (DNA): TGCAGTGCTAGCTCCCCGGCAGATACGCAGTATTTT. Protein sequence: CSASSPADTQYF.

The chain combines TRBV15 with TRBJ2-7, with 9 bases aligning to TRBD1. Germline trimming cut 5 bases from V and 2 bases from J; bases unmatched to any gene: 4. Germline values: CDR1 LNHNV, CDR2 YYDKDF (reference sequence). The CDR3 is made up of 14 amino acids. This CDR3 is CATSVTGGAYEQYF. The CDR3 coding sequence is TGTGCCACCAGCGTGACAGGGGGGGCCTACGAGCAGTACTTC.

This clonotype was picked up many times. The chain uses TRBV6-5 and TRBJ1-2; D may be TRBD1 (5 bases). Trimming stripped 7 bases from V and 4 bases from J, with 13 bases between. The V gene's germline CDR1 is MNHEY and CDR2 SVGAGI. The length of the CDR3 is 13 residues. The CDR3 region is CASNPGTAYGYTF. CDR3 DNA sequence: TGTGCCAGCAACCCGGGGACGGCCTATGGCTACACCTTC.

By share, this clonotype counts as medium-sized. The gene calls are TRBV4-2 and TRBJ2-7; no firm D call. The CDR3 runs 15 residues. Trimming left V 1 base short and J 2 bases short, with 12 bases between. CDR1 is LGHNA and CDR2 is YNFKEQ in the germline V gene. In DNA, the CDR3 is TGTGCCAGCAGCCAAGGCGGCCCCGCCGCCTACGAGCAGTACTTC. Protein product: CASSQGGPAAYEQYF.

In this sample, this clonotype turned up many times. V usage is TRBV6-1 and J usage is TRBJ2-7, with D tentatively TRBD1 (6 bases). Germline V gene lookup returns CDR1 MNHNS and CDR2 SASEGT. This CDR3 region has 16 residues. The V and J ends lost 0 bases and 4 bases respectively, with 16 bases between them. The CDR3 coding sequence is TGTGCCAGCAGTGAAGCGGTACAGGGTACGGGTTACGAGCAGTACGTC. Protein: CASSEAVQGTGYEQYV.

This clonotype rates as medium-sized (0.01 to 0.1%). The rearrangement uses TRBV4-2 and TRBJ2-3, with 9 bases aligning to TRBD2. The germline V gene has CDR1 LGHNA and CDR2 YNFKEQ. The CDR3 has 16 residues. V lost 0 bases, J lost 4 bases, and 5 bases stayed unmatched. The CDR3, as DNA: TGTGCCAGCAGCCAAGAAGTCGGCGGGGGGGCAGATACGCAGTATTTT. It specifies CASSQEVGGGADTQYF.

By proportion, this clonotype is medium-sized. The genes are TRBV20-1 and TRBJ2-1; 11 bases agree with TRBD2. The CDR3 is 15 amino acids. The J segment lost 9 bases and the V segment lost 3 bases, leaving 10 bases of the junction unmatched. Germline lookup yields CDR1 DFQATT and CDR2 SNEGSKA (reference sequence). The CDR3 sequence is CSASLSGGAGGEQFF. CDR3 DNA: TGCAGTGCTAGCCTTAGCGGGGGGGCCGGGGGTGAGCAGTTCTTC.

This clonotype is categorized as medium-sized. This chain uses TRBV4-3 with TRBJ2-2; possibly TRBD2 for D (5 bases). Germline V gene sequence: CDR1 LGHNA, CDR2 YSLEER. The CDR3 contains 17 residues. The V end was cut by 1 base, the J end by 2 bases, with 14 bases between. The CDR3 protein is CASSQASLAGNTGELFF. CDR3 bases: TGCGCCAGCAGCCAAGCTTCGCTGGCGGGTAACACCGGGGAGCTGTTTTTT.